The 20 T cell receptor beta chains in this list originate from one sample, sequenced in a study of T cells in Graves' hyperthyroidism and ophthalmopathy. Amplification of TCR beta CDR3 regions was performed using RNA transcripts as template. Initially, a first-round RT-PCR of the TCR CDR3 employed the HTBI primer set. TCRdb processed the multiplex PCR reads anew with MiXCR; each CDR3 protein has one entry. The data contain more than 500,000 distinct CDR3 sequences, 15% to 20% of them seen just once; the ten biggest clones take up 3% to 4.5%. Input material: blood. Receptors were obtained from a woman aged 30 to 39 with Graves' hyperthyroidism.

This clonotype has ten or more counts. V and J are TRBV28 and TRBJ1-4; D ambiguous. Trimming shortened V by 3 bases and J by 8 bases, and 16 bases separated the two germline ends. The CDR3 consists of 15 residues. The germline CDR1 and CDR2 sequences are MDHEN and SYDVKM. Here the CDR3 reads CASSFRASRREKLFF. The CDR3 nucleotides are TGTGCCAGCAGTTTCAGAGCGTCTAGACGCGAAAAACTGTTTTTT.

V usage is TRBV20-1 and J usage is TRBJ2-6; unclear D gene. Germline V gives CDR1 DFQATT, CDR2 SNEGSKA (reference sequence). V gave up 1 base and J gave up 0 bases, with 10 bases separating them. The CDR3 has 16 residues. The CDR3 DNA follows: TGCAGTGCTAGAGCCACCTGGGGCTCTGGGGCCAACGTCCTGACTTTC. This encodes CSARATWGSGANVLTF.

A few counts support this clonotype. The chain couples TRBV6-2 or TRBV6-3 to TRBJ2-2; 12 nucleotides align to TRBD2. The V segment lost 6 bases and the J segment 7 bases; nucleotides outside the gene matches: 6. The germline gives CDR1 MNHEY, CDR2 SVGEGT. The CDR3 is 15 residues long. CDR3 in amino acids: CASSKLAGGNGELFF. CDR3 bases: TGTGCCAGCAGCAAACTAGCGGGAGGTAACGGGGAGCTGTTTTTT.

This clonotype was observed many times. This rearrangement joins TRBV28 to TRBJ2-7; D not certain. Per germline, CDR1 MDHEN and CDR2 SYDVKM. This CDR3 is built from 15 residues. V was cut by 6 bases and J by 1 base, with 16 bases left in between. The CDR3 region is CASRTQAASSYEQYF. Here the CDR3 DNA reads TGTGCCAGCAGAACTCAGGCCGCCTCTTCCTACGAGCAGTACTTC.

This clonotype came up many times. The chain is built from TRBV20-1 and TRBJ2-1; D unclear. V lost 5 bases to trimming and J lost 2 bases, with 7 bases between them. This CDR3 has 12 residues. CDR1 and CDR2 from the germline V gene are DFQATT and SNEGSKA (reference sequence). The CDR3 reads CSALHTYNEQFF. CDR3 DNA sequence: TGCAGTGCTCTGCACACCTACAATGAGCAGTTCTTC.

The chain employs TRBV12-3 or TRBV12-4 and TRBJ2-7, with a tentative D call TRBD2 (5 bases). V was cut by 8 bases and J by 1 base, with 18 bases left in between. CDR3 size: 15 residues. The CDR3 sequence: CASSPRREGSYEQYF. DNA of the CDR3: TGTGCCAGCTCACCACGGCGCGAGGGTTCCTACGAGCAGTACTTC.

This clonotype was observed many times. The genes are TRBV28 and TRBJ2-3; 7 bases fit TRBD1. J lost 6 bases, V lost 3 bases, and 15 bases had no gene match. The CDR3 has 17 amino acids. Germline assignment: CDR1 MDHEN and CDR2 SYDVKM. CDR3 sequence (DNA): TGTGCCAGCAGTTTCCAGGCGACAGGGAAGAAATTGGATACGCAGTATTTT. Amino acids: CASSFQATGKKLDTQYF. Complete variable domain (other parts from reference TRBV28 and TRBJ2-3): DVKVTQSSRYLVKRTGEKVFLECVQDMDHENMFWYRQDPGLGLRLIYFSYDVKMKEKGDIPEGYSVSREKKERFSLILESASTNQTSMYLCASSFQATGKKLDTQYFGPGTRLTVL.

In the case of this clonotype: One junction end does not reproduce the germline sequence, and a read error may be involved. The chain is built from TRBV7-9 and TRBJ1-1, with D tentatively TRBD1 (6 bases). The CDR3 sequence is 14 residues long. Germline V gene sequence: CDR1 SEHNR, CDR2 FQNEAQ (reference sequence). Here the CDR3 reads CASGLRGTYTEAFF. The CDR3 DNA reads as TGTGCCAGCGGCTTACGGGGGACATACACTGAAGCTTTCTTT.

The sample holds many counts of this clonotype. The chain carries TRBV2 and TRBJ2-2, with D perhaps matching TRBD1 (5 bases). The V end was cut by 1 base, the J end by 2 bases, with 11 bases between. The length of the CDR3 is 16 residues. Germline V gene data show CDR1 as SNHLY and CDR2 as FYNNEI. CDR3 region: CASSEVRTRNTGELFF. The CDR3 DNA is TGTGCCAGCAGTGAAGTCCGGACACGCAACACCGGGGAGCTGTTTTTT.

The chain recombines TRBV7-9 with TRBJ2-2; D not certain. The V end was cut by 4 bases, the J end by 2 bases, with 11 bases between. The CDR3 is 15 amino acids. Germline loops: CDR1 SEHNR, CDR2 FQNEAQ (reference sequence). The CDR3 sequence: CASSSERKNTGELFF. CDR3 nucleotide sequence: TGTGCCAGCAGCTCAGAACGGAAAAACACCGGGGAGCTGTTTTTT.

This clonotype was found many times. V usage is TRBV7-8 and J usage is TRBJ1-1; D gene ambiguous. V lost 5 bases and J 1 base, leaving 11 bases between the germline ends. This CDR3 has 14 residues. Germline loops: CDR1 SGHVS, CDR2 FQNEAQ. The CDR3 nucleotides are TGTGCCAGCAGCGCGATCATACGGAACACTGAAGCTTTCTTT. It is translated as CASSAIIRNTEAFF.

The chain combines TRBV7-9 with TRBJ2-6; D remains unclear. Germline CDR1 SEHNR, CDR2 FQNEAQ (reference sequence). The CDR3 length is 13 residues. With 8 bases removed from V and 2 bases from J, the gap between germline ends came to 7 bases. CDR3 loop: CASEAPGANVLTF. The CDR3 DNA is TGTGCCAGCGAAGCCCCTGGGGCCAACGTCCTGACTTTC.

This clonotype has more than one count but fewer than ten. This sequence may be a read error, since a much larger clone differs from it by one base. The chain employs TRBV20-1 and TRBJ1-1; D gene ambiguous. V lost 1 base to trimming and J lost 3 bases, with 3 bases between them. The CDR3 consists of 11 residues. The germline V gene encodes CDR1 DFQATT and CDR2 SNEGSKA (reference sequence). In DNA form, the CDR3 reads TGCAGTGCTAGAGCGCACACTGAAGCTTTCTTT. Translating it yields CSARAHTEAFF.

In this sample, this clonotype turned up many times. This rearrangement joins TRBV12-3 or TRBV12-4 to TRBJ2-5; 7 bases line up with TRBD1. The V segment lost 6 bases and the J segment 7 bases; nucleotides outside the gene matches: 8. The CDR3 has 13 amino acids. The CDR3 region has the DNA TGTGCCAGCAGGTTACAGGGGATGGGGACCCAGTACTTC. This sequence encodes CASRLQGMGTQYF.

This clonotype was picked up many times. V usage is TRBV10-1 and J usage is TRBJ1-1; 10 bases align to TRBD1. This CDR3 spans 14 amino acids. Trimming removed 4 bases from V and 4 bases from J; junction bases left unmatched: 3. Germline values: CDR1 WNHNN, CDR2 SYGVQD (reference sequence). This chain's CDR3 is CASSGTGGLTEAFF. CDR3 DNA sequence: TGCGCCAGCAGTGGGACAGGGGGGCTCACTGAAGCTTTCTTT.

This clonotype showed up many times. The V call is TRBV7-2, the J call TRBJ2-7; D possibly corresponds to TRBD1 (5 bases). The CDR3 has 15 residues. Germline CDR1 is SGHTA and CDR2 is FQGNSA. The V end lost 2 bases, the J end lost 0 bases, and 11 bases lay between the germline ends. The CDR3 protein is CASSLSQGLSYEQYF. The CDR3 region has the DNA TGTGCCAGCAGCTTATCGCAGGGCCTCTCCTACGAGCAGTACTTC.

The V call is TRBV4-1, the J call TRBJ2-7; possible D gene TRBD2, 5 bases. CDR3 size: 17 residues. V was clipped by 0 bases and J by 0 bases, with 15 bases between them. From germline, CDR1 is MGHRA and CDR2 YSYEKL. The CDR3: CASSQDSAGASSYEQYF. Here the CDR3 DNA reads TGCGCCAGCAGCCAAGATTCTGCGGGCGCTAGCTCCTACGAGCAGTACTTC.

The gene calls are TRBV5-6 and TRBJ2-1, with D possibly matching TRBD2 (8 bases). With 0 bases removed from V and 8 bases from J, the gap between germline ends came to 18 bases. Germline lookup yields CDR1 SGHDT and CDR2 YYEEEE. This CDR3 spans 16 amino acids. CDR3 coding DNA: TGTGCCAGCAGCTTGGCACAGGGGACTAGGGTATATGAGCAGTTCTTC. Its translation is CASSLAQGTRVYEQFF.

This clonotype came up a few times. This sequence joins TRBV28 and TRBJ2-6; 7 bases agree with TRBD1. The CDR3 is made up of 14 amino acids. The germline V gene encodes CDR1 MDHEN and CDR2 SYDVKM. Trimming removed 7 bases from V and 2 bases from J; junction bases left unmatched: 2. The CDR3 DNA reads TGTGCCAGCACGAGGGGGCCTGGGGCCAACGTCCTGACTTTC. Its translation: CASTRGPGANVLTF. The full variable domain, in which reference TRBV28 and TRBJ2-6 provide the parts outside the CDR3, is DVKVTQSSRYLVKRTGEKVFLECVQDMDHENMFWYRQDPGLGLRLIYFSYDVKMKEKGDIPEGYSVSREKKERFSLILESASTNQTSMYLCASTRGPGANVLTFGAGSRLTVL.

Ten or more counts support this clonotype. The chain is built from TRBV7-2 and TRBJ1-5; D ambiguous. With 0 bases removed from V and 5 bases from J, the gap between germline ends came to 11 bases. Germline values: CDR1 SGHTA, CDR2 FQGNSA. This CDR3 is built from 15 residues. CDR3 region: CASSLAELRHQPQHF. In DNA, the CDR3 is TGTGCCAGCAGCTTAGCGGAGCTCCGGCATCAGCCCCAGCATTTT.